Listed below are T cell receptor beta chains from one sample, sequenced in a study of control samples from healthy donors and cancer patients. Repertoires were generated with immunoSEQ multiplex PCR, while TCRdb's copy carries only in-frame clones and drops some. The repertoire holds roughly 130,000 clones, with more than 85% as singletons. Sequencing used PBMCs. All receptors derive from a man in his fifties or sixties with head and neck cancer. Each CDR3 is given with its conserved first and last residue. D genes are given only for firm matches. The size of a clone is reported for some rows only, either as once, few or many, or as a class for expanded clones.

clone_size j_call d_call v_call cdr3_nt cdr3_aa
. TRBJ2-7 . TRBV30 TGTGCCTGGAGTGTCGGAGGGTCCTACGAGCAGTACTTC CAWSVGGSYEQYF
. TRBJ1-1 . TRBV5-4 TGTGCCAGCAGGCCCGGGGCACTGAACACTGAAGCTTTCTTT CASRPGALNTEAFF
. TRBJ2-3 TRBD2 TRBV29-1 TGCAGCTGCCCGGGACTAGCAGCAGATACGCAGTATTTT CSCPGLAADTQYF
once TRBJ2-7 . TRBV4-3 TGCGCCAGCAGCCAAGGGGTGTCCTACGAGCAGTACTTC CASSQGVSYEQYF
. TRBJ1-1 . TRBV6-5 TGTGCCAGCAGAGGGGGACAGAACACTGAAGCTTTCTTT CASRGGQNTEAFF
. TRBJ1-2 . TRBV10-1 TGCGCCAGCAGCAGCCGGACACCAGCTAACTATGGCTACACCTTC CASSSRTPANYGYTF
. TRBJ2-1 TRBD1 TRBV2 TGTGCCAGCAGTGAAGGAGGGACAGGGTTAAATGAGCAGTTCTTC CASSEGGTGLNEQFF
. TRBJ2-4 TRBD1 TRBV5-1 TGCGCCAGCAGCAATACAGGGGATACACTAAACATTCAGTACTTC CASSNTGDTLNIQYF
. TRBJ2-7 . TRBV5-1 TGCGCCAGCAGCTTGGTTACAGGGTCCTACGAGCAGTACTTC CASSLVTGSYEQYF
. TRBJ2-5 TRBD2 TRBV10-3 TGTGCCATCAGACCCAGGTCCAGCGGGGGGAATGAGACCCAGTACTTC CAIRPRSSGGNETQYF
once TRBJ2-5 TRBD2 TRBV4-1 TGCGCCAGCAGCCTGGCGGGAGGGACTAGCGGGATGAAGACCCAGTACTTC CASSLAGGTSGMKTQYF
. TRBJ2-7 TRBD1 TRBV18 TGTGCCAGCTCACCAACTACGGGACAGGGCTACGAGCAGTACTTC CASSPTTGQGYEQYF
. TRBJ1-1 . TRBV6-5 TGTGCCAGCAGGGACCAATCTAACACTGAAGCTTTCTTT CASRDQSNTEAFF
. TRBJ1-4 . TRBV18 TGTGCCAGCTCACCAGGGGGCCAGAAAGAAAAACTGTTTTTT CASSPGGQKEKLFF
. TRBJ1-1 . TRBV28 TGTGCCACGTCCGGCAGCGACACTGAAGCTTTCTTT CATSGSDTEAFF
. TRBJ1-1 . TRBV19 TGTGCCAGTAGTATCAGGGGAATGAACACTGAAGCTTTCTTT CASSIRGMNTEAFF